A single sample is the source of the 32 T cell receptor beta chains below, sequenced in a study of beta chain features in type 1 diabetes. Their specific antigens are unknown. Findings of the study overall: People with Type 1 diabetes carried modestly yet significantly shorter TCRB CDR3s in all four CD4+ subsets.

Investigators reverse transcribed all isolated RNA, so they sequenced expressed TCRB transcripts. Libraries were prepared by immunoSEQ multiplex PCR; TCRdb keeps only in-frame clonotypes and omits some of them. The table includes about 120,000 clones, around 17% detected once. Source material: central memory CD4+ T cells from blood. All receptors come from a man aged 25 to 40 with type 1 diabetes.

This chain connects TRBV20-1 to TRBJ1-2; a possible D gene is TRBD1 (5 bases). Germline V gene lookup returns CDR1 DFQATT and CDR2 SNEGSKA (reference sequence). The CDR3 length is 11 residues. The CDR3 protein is CSRDSDYGYTF. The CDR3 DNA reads TGCAGCAGGGATTCGGACTATGGCTACACCTTC.

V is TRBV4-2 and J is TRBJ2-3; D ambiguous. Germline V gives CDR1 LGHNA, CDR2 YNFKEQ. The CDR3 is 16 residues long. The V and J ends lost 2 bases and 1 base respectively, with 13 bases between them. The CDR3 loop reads CASSQIGAYGTDTQYF. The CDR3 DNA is TGTGCCAGCAGCCAAATAGGAGCTTATGGCACAGATACGCAGTATTTT.

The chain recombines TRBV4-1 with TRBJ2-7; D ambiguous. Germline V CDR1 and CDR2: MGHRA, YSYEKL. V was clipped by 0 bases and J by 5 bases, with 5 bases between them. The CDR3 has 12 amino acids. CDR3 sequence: CASSQDTHEQYF. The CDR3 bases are TGCGCCAGCAGCCAAGATACCCACGAGCAGTACTTC.

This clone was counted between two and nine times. As DNA, the CDR3 is TGTGCCTGGACCCTACAGGGAGGACAGCCCCAGCATTTT. Amino acids: CAWTLQGGQPQHF. V usage is TRBV30 and J usage is TRBJ1-5; possible D gene TRBD1, 6 bases. This CDR3 has 13 amino acids. The germline V and J ends were trimmed by 4 bases and 7 bases, with 14 bases remaining between them. The germline CDR1 and CDR2 sequences are GTSNPN and SVGIG (reference sequence).

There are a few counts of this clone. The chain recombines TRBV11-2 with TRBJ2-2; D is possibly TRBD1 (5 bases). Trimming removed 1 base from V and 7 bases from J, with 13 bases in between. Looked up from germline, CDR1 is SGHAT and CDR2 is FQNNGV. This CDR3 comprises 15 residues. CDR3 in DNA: TGTGCCAGCAGCTTAGTATACCAGGGTGGCGGGGAGCTGTTTTTT. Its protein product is CASSLVYQGGGELFF.

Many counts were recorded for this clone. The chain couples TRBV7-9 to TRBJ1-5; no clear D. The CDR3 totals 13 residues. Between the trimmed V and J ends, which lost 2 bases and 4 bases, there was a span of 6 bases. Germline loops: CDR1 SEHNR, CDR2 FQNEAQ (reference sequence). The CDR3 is CASSLNWNQPQHF. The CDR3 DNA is TGTGCCAGCAGCTTAAATTGGAATCAGCCCCAGCATTTT.

The CDR3 bases are TGTGCCAGCAGTAATCCCGGGTTCTACGAGCAGTACTTC. Translating gives CASSNPGFYEQYF. The chain couples TRBV6-5 to TRBJ2-7; D remains unclear. Germline CDR1 and CDR2: MNHEY and SVGAGI. This CDR3 contains 13 residues. V was pared by 5 bases and J by 3 bases, with 11 bases between.

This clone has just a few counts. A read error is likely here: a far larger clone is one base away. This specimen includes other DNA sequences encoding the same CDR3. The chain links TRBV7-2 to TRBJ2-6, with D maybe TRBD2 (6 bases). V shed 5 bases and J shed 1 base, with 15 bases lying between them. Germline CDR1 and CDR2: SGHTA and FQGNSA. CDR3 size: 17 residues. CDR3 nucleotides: TGTGCCAGCAGCCAAGGCGCGGGGAGTTCTGGGGCCAACGTCCTGACTTTC. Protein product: CASSQGAGSSGANVLTF.

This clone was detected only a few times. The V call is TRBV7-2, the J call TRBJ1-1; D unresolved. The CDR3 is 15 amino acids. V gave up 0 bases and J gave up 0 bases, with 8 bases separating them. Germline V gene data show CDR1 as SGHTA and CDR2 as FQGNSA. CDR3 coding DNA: TGTGCCAGCAGCTTAGCATACAGTGTGAACACTGAAGCTTTCTTT. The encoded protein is CASSLAYSVNTEAFF.

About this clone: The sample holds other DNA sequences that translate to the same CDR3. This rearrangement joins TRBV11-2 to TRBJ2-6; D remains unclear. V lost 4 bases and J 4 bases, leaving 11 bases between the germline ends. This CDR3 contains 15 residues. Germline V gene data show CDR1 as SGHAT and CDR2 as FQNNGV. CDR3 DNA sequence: TGTGCCAGCAGCTACACGGAGACGGGGGCCAACGTCCTGACTTTC. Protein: CASSYTETGANVLTF.

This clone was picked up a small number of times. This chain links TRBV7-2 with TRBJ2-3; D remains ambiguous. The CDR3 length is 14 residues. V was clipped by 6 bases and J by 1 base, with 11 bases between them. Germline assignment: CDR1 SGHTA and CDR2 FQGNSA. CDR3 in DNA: TGTGCCAGCAGTACAATTGGGGGCACAGATACGCAGTATTTT. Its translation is CASSTIGGTDTQYF. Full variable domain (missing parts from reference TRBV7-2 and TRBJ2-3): GAGVSQSPSNKVTEKGKDVELRCDPISGHTALYWYRQSLGQGLEFLIYFQGNSAPDKSGLPSDRFSAERTGGSVSTLTIQRTQQEDSAVYLCASSTIGGTDTQYFGPGTRLTVL.

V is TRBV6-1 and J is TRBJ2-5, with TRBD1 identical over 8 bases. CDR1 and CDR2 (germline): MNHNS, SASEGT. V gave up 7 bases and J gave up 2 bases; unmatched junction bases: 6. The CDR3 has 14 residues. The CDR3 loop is CASIYRGRQETQYF. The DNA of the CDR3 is TGTGCCAGCATTTACAGGGGGAGACAAGAGACCCAGTACTTC.

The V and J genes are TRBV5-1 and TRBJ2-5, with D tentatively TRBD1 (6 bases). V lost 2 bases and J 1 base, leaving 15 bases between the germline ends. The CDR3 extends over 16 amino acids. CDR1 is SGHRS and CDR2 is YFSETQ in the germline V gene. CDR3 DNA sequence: TGCGCCAGCAGCTTAAGTAACGGCAGGGGCCAAGAGACCCAGTACTTC. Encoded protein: CASSLSNGRGQETQYF.

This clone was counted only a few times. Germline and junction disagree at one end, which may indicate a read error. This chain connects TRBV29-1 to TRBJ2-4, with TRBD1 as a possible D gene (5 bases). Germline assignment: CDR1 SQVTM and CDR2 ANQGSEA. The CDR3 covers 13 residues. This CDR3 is CSVEGDAKNIQYF. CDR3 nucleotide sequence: TGCAGCGTAGAAGGGGATGCCAAAAACATTCAGTACTTC.

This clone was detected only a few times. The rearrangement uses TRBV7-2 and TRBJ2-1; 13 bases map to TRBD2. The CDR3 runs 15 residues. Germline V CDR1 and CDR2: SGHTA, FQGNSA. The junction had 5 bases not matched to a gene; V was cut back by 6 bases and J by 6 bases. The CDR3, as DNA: TGTGCCAGCAGTAGACTAGCGGGGGGATCCAATGAGCAGTTCTTC. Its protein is CASSRLAGGSNEQFF.

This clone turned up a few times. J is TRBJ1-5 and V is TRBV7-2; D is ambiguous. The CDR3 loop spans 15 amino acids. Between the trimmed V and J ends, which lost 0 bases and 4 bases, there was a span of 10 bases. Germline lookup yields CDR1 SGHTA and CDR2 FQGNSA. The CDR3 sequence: CASSLAEAANQPQHF. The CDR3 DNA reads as TGTGCCAGCAGCTTAGCGGAGGCCGCAAATCAGCCCCAGCATTTT.

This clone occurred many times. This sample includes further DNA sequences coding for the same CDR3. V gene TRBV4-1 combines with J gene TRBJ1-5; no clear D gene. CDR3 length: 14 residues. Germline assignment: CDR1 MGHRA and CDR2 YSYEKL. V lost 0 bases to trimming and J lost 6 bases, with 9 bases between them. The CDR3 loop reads CASSQEGQSQPQHF. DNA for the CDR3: TGCGCCAGCAGCCAAGAGGGTCAGAGTCAGCCCCAGCATTTT.

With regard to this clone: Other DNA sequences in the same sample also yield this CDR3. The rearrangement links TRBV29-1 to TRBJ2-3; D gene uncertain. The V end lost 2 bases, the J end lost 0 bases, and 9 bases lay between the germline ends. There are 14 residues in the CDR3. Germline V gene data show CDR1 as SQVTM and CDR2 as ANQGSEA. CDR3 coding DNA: TGCAGCGTTGAAAAAGGGTCTAGCACAGATACGCAGTATTTT. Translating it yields CSVEKGSSTDTQYF.

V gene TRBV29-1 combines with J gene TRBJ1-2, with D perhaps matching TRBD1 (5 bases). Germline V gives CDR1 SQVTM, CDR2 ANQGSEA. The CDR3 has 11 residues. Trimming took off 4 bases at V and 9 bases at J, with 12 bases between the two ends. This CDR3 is CSVVGPGSYTF. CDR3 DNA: TGCAGCGTTGTGGGGCCCGGCAGCTACACCTTC.

CDR3 sequence reads: CASSASTDTQYF. DNA for the CDR3: TGTGCCAGCAGCGCCTCTACAGATACGCAGTATTTT. The rearrangement uses TRBV9 and TRBJ2-3, with unresolved D. CDR3 length equals 12 residues. Deletions cut 3 bases from V and 3 bases from J, with 5 bases between. Germline CDR1 reads SGDLS; CDR2 reads YYNGEE.

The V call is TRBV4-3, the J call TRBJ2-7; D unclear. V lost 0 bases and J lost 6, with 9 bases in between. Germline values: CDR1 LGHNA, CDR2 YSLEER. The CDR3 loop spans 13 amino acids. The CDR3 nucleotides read TGCGCCAGCAGCCAAGACCAAGACACCGAGCAGTACTTC. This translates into CASSQDQDTEQYF.

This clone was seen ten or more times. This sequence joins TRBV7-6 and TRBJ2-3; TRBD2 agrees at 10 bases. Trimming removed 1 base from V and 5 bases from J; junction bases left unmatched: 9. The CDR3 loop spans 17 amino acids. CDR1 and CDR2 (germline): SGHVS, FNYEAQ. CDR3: CASSLDPLAGGQDTQYF. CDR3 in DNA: TGTGCCAGCAGCTTAGACCCCTTAGCGGGGGGCCAAGATACGCAGTATTTT.

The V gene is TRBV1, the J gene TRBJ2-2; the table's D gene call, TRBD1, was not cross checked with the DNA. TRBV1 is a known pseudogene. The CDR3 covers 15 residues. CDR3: CTSSPGQVNTGELFF. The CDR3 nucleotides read TGCACCAGCAGCCCTGGACAGGTTAACACCGGGGAGCTGTTTTTT.

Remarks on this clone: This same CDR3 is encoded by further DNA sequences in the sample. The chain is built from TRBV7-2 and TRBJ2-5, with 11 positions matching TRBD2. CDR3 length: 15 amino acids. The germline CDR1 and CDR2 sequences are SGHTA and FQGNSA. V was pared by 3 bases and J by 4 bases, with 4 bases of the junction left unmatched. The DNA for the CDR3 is TGTGCCAGCAGCTTCCCGACTAGCGGGGTAGAGACCCAGTACTTC. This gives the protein CASSFPTSGVETQYF.

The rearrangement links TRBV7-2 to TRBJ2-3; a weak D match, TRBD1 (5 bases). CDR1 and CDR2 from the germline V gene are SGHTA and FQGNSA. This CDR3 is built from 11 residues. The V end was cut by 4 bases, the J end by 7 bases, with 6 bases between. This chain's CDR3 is CASSSGYTQYF. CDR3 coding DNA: TGTGCCAGCAGCTCAGGGTATACGCAGTATTTT.

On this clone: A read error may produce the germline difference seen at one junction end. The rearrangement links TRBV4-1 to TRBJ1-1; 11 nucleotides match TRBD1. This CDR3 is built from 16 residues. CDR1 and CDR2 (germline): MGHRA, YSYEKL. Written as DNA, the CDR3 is TGTGCCAGCAGCCTCCGGACAGGGGGCGATGGCACTGAAGCTTTCTTT. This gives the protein CASSLRTGGDGTEAFF.

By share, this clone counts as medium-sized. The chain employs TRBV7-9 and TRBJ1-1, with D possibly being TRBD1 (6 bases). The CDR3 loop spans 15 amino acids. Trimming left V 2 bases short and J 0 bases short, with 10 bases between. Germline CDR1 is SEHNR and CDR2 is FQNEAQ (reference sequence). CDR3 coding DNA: TGTGCCAGCAGCTTACCCAACAGGGTGAACACTGAAGCTTTCTTT. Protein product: CASSLPNRVNTEAFF.

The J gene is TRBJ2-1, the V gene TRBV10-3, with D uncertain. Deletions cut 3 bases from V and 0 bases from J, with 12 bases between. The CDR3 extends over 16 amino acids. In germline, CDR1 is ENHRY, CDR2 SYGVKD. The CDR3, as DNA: TGTGCCATCAGTGAAAGAGGCAAGAGCTCCTACAATGAGCAGTTCTTC. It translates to CAISERGKSSYNEQFF.

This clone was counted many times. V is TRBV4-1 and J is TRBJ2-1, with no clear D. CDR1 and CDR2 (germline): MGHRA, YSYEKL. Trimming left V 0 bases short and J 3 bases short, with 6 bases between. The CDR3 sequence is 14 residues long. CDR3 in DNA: TGCGCCAGCAGCCAAGATAACAACTACAATGAGCAGTTCTTC. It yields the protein CASSQDNNYNEQFF.

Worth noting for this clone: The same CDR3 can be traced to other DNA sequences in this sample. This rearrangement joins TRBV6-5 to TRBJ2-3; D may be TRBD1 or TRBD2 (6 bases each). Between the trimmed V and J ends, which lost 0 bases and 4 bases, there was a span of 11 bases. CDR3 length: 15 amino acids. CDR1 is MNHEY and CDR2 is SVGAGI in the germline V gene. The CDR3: CASSYSGGQSDTQYF. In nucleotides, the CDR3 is TGTGCCAGCAGTTACTCAGGGGGGCAGTCAGATACGCAGTATTTT.

The CDR3 loop reads CASSRSADTQYF. The CDR3 DNA sequence: TGTGCCAGCAGTCGATCAGCCGATACGCAGTATTTT. The chain uses TRBV28 and TRBJ2-3; D remains ambiguous. The CDR3 is 12 residues long. The germline V gene has CDR1 MDHEN and CDR2 SYDVKM. V was trimmed by 5 bases and J by 6 bases, leaving 9 bases between them.

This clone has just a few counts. CDR3 in DNA: TGTGCCAGCAGTCCGCTAGCGGGGGGGTCCTACAATGAGCAGTTCTTC. This gives the protein CASSPLAGGSYNEQFF. The gene calls are TRBV27 and TRBJ2-1, with TRBD2 matching over 12 bases. The junction had 3 bases not matched to a gene; V was cut back by 5 bases and J by 1 base. There are 16 residues in the CDR3. Germline V gene sequence: CDR1 MNHEY, CDR2 SMNVEV (reference sequence).